The following is a TCR beta chain sequence with its context. Its antigen has not been determined. Qualities for individual bases were not recorded, and no much larger clone is one base off. Taken from the germline V gene, the CDR1 and CDR2 loops are SGHRS and YFSETQ. V has 3 bases trimmed and J has 8 bases trimmed; junction bases matching no gene number 5. The CDR3 spans 14 residues, from the cysteine through the phenylalanine. This entry keeps only the CDR3 DNA: 42 bases, framed from base 1. This entry is derived from a study of radiotherapy plus CTLA-4 blockade in lung cancer (dated by TCRdb to the late 2010s). The study in broad terms: Objective responses were observed in about 17% of enrolled patients, and disease control was achieved in 31%. Overall study outcomes, separate from this receptor: After treatment with radiotherapy and ipilimumab, TCR clones that came from tumors expanded in the peripheral blood. The strongest predictors of response, as reported, were early dynamic changes in blood T cell clones along with a rise in serum interferon-beta after radiation.

In this study, focal radiation therapy paired with CTLA-4 blockade (ipilimumab) was tested in patients who had chemo-refractory metastatic non-small-cell lung cancer. The method was the immunoSEQ multiplex PCR assay. The immuneACCESS repertoire file appears here via TCRdb, limited to in-frame rearrangements. These files lack a portion of the clones; in checked studies, under half of the deficit traces to unresolved V genes, and the cause of the others is not known. For this sample the table gives approximately 52,000 clones, of which 60% to 80% were detected only once. Less than 3% of the sample belongs to the ten largest clones.

The rearrangement combines TRBV5-1 with TRBJ2-5, and 12 junction bases match TRBD1. This receptor was taken from a human donor with non-small cell lung cancer whose response to radiotherapy plus ipilimumab could not be evaluated. The sequencing used peripheral blood, collected from a patient treated with radiotherapy plus ipilimumab. CDR3 region: CASSSGTGGETQYF. The nucleotide sequence reads TGCGCCAGCAGCTCCGGGACAGGGGGCGAAACCCAGTACTTC.